The 14 T cell receptor beta chains presented below share a single source sample, sequenced in a study of T cells in Graves' hyperthyroidism and ophthalmopathy. Regions amplified from RNA transcripts were the TCR beta CDR3 regions. First-round RT-PCR of the TCR CDR3 relied on the HTBI primer set. TCRdb passed the multiplex PCR reads through MiXCR, listing each CDR3 protein once. The table shows about 270,000 distinct CDR3 sequences, with around 22% occurring only once. The source material was blood. The origin of the receptors is a young man with Graves' ophthalmopathy.

Worth noting for this clonotype: One junction end does not reproduce the germline sequence, and a read error may be involved. The chain is built from TRBV6-1 and TRBJ1-3, with D possibly TRBD1 on 5 matching bases. Germline-derived CDR1 and CDR2 are MNHNS and SASEGT. The CDR3 has 16 amino acids. CDR3 protein: CASNEHRDQEGNTIYF. CDR3 nucleotides: TGTGCCAGCAATGAACACCGGGACCAAGAAGGAAACACCATATATTTT.

This clonotype was seen ten or more times. The genes are TRBV6-1 and TRBJ2-7; D possibly corresponds to TRBD2 (6 bases). Germline CDR1 MNHNS, CDR2 SASEGT. CDR3 size: 15 residues. V was trimmed by 3 bases and J by 2 bases, leaving 14 bases between them. The CDR3 loop reads CASSEREGVAYEQYF. The CDR3 nucleotides read TGTGCCAGCAGTGAGCGGGAAGGGGTAGCCTACGAGCAGTACTTC.

The rearrangement joins TRBV18 to TRBJ1-2; 7 nucleotides align to TRBD1. The CDR3 totals 14 residues. Germline CDR1 and CDR2: KGHSH and LQKENI. V trimming: 1 base; J trimming: 6 bases; junction bases outside the gene matches: 5. The CDR3 protein is CASSPQRGGDGYTF. The CDR3 nucleotides read TGTGCCAGCTCACCACAACGAGGGGGCGATGGCTACACCTTC. Using reference TRBV18 and TRBJ1-2 for the parts outside the CDR3, the full variable domain is NAGVMQNPRHLVRRRGQEARLRCSPMKGHSHVYWYRQLPEEGLKFMVYLQKENIIDESGMPKERFSAEFPKEGPSILRIQQVVRGDSAAYFCASSPQRGGDGYTFGSGTRLTVV.

This clonotype appeared a few times. CDR3 nucleotide sequence: TGTGCCAGCAGCTCGGGGACTAGCGGGAAAAAAGAGCAGTACTTC. It encodes CASSSGTSGKKEQYF. The chain combines TRBV5-4 with TRBJ2-7, with 13 bases identical to TRBD2. Germline CDR1 reads SGHNT; CDR2 reads YYREEE (reference sequence). The ends lost 3 bases at V and 7 bases at J; junction bases unmatched: 7. The CDR3 runs to 15 residues.

This clonotype has more than one count but fewer than ten. The chain carries TRBV2 and TRBJ2-3; D unclear. CDR1 SNHLY and CDR2 FYNNEI come from the germline V gene. V was shortened by 7 bases and J by 9 bases, with 11 bases between the two germline ends. CDR3 size: 11 residues. The CDR3 coding sequence is TGTGCCAGCACGGGCGTGGACACGCAGTATTTT. Translated, it gives CASTGVDTQYF.

This clonotype was seen a handful of times. The V and J genes are TRBV5-1 and TRBJ2-2; D is uncertain. Germline V gives CDR1 SGHRS, CDR2 YFSETQ. With 0 bases removed from V and 4 bases from J, the gap between germline ends came to 7 bases. This CDR3 contains 14 residues. The DNA for the CDR3 is TGCGCCAGCAGCTTGGCCCAGATCACCGGGGAGCTGTTTTTT. Translation: CASSLAQITGELFF.

As to this clonotype: Germline is not matched at one junction end, which may reflect a read error. The chain has TRBV6-5 and TRBJ2-5; possibly TRBD1 for D (6 bases). Germline CDR1 MNHEY, CDR2 SVGAGI. The CDR3 extends over 15 amino acids. The CDR3 sequence: CASSYVSGVEESQYF. The CDR3 bases are TGTGCCAGCAGTTACGTGTCAGGGGTTGAAGAGAGCCAGTACTTC.

This clonotype came up a few times. The rearrangement uses TRBV6-1 and TRBJ1-1; unclear D gene. The length of the CDR3 is 13 residues. The V end was cut by 4 bases, the J end by 5 bases, with 11 bases between. Per germline, CDR1 MNHNS and CDR2 SASEGT. The CDR3 loop reads CASSGIRGTEAFF. The CDR3 nucleotides are TGTGCCAGCAGTGGGATTCGGGGAACTGAAGCTTTCTTT.

This clonotype was observed at least ten times. This chain links TRBV12-3 or TRBV12-4 with TRBJ2-7; TRBD2 agrees at 7 bases. J was trimmed by 5 bases and V by 8 bases; bases with no gene match: 15. The CDR3 is made up of 15 amino acids. In nucleotides, the CDR3 is TGTGCCAGCTCCCTGGGGCGGGAGTCCCCTCACGAGCAGTACTTC. This codes for CASSLGRESPHEQYF.

This clonotype came up once. A read error is possible here, since a much larger clone lies one base away. The chain is built from TRBV14 and TRBJ1-5; D remains unclear. This CDR3 spans 12 amino acids. Germline CDR1 reads SGHDN; CDR2 reads FVKESK. The germline V and J ends were trimmed by 0 bases and 7 bases, with 4 bases remaining between them. The CDR3 region is CASSQEGQPQHF. In DNA form, the CDR3 reads TGTGCCAGCAGCCAAGAAGGCCAGCCCCAGCATTTT.

The rearrangement joins TRBV6-2 or TRBV6-3 to TRBJ1-2, with TRBD1 as a possible D gene (5 bases). Deletions cut 5 bases from V and 2 bases from J, with 12 bases between. The CDR3 extends over 14 amino acids. Germline assignment: CDR1 MNHEY and CDR2 SVGEGT. The DNA of the CDR3 is TGTGCCAGCAGTAAGAGGGACGGCAACTATGGCTACACCTTC. Its protein is CASSKRDGNYGYTF.

This clonotype has at least ten counts. This sequence joins TRBV2 and TRBJ2-1, with TRBD2 matching over 9 bases. This CDR3 has 15 residues. J was trimmed by 6 bases and V by 7 bases; bases with no gene match: 10. In germline, CDR1 is SNHLY, CDR2 FYNNEI. The CDR3 DNA follows: TGTGCCAGCACGGGCGGGAGGGAGGTTTCCAATGAGCAGTTCTTC. This encodes CASTGGREVSNEQFF. The entire variable domain, with the rest obtained from reference TRBV2 and TRBJ2-1, is as follows: EPEVTQTPSHQVTQMGQEVILRCVPISNHLYFYWYRQILGQKVEFLVSFYNNEISEKSEIFDDQFSVERPDGSNFTLKIRSTKLEDSAMYFCASTGGREVSNEQFFGPGTRLTVL.

This clonotype was observed many times. The genes are TRBV18 and TRBJ2-5; D is ambiguous. Germline CDR1 and CDR2: KGHSH and LQKENI. The CDR3 totals 12 residues. V was pared by 2 bases and J by 2 bases, with 3 bases between. CDR3 amino acids: CASSPDQETQYF. CDR3 nucleotide sequence: TGTGCCAGCTCACCAGATCAAGAGACCCAGTACTTC.

This clonotype was observed a handful of times. The chain employs TRBV30 and TRBJ2-7, with D hard to call. V was pared by 3 bases and J by 1 base, with 13 bases between. Germline loops: CDR1 GTSNPN, CDR2 SVGIG (reference sequence). This CDR3 region has 14 residues. In DNA form, the CDR3 reads TGTGCCTGGAGCCCGGAAGGGAAATCCTACGAGCAGTACTTC. Translation: CAWSPEGKSYEQYF. The whole variable domain, remainder taken from reference TRBV30 and TRBJ2-7, is SQTIHQWPATLVQPVGSPLSLECTVEGTSNPNLYWYRQAAGRGLQLLFYSVGIGQISSEVPQNLSASRPQDRQFILSSKKLLLSDSGFYLCAWSPEGKSYEQYFGPGTRLTVT.